A selection of T cell receptor beta chains follows, all from one sample in a study of regulatory T cells in long-lasting Graves disease. MiXCR was run by TCRdb on the multiplex PCR reads, yielding one entry per CDR3 protein. This sample has about 620,000 distinct CDR3 sequences, with around 15% found just once. These records were also assigned to another study, of T cells in Graves' hyperthyroidism and ophthalmopathy.

Sequenced here: peripheral blood mononuclear cells (PBMCs), sampled at new diagnosis, from a patient treated with antithyroid drugs. These receptors were obtained from a woman aged 30 to 39 with Graves disease. CDR3s include the opening cysteine and the closing phenylalanine or tryptophan. A D gene is named only where the DNA matches it firmly. Clone size is shown for a subset of rows, as once, few, many or a class of expanded clone.

>many|TRBJ2-5|TRBV27|NA
TGTGCCAGCAGTTTATGGGGGGGACATCAAGAGACCCAGTACTTC
CASSLWGGHQETQYF
>NA|TRBJ2-1|TRBV14|TRBD2
TGTGCCAGCAGCCAGAAGGGGACTAGCGGGAGAGAGAGGCAGTTCTTC
CASSQKGTSGRERQFF
>many|TRBJ1-6|TRBV7-8|NA
TGTGCCAGCAGCCAAATCCGAGGTGGCTCCTATAATTCACCCCTCCACTTT
CASSQIRGGSYNSPLHF
>NA|TRBJ1-1|TRBV11-2|TRBD1
TGTGCCAGCAGCCTGGGGACAGGGGGCTCGGAAGCTTTCTTT
CASSLGTGGSEAFF
>NA|TRBJ2-6|TRBV7-2|NA
TGTGCCAGCAGCTCGGGTAGGGCCAACGTCCTGACTTTC
CASSSGRANVLTF
>NA|TRBJ2-2|TRBV6-1|NA
TGTGCCAGCAGTCAAGCTTTGGGCACCGGGGAGCTGTTTTTT
CASSQALGTGELFF
>many|TRBJ2-7|TRBV6-1|TRBD2
TGTGCCAGCAGTACGGGACTAGCGGGAGTGTACGAGCAGTACTTC
CASSTGLAGVYEQYF
>many|TRBJ2-3|TRBV5-1|TRBD2
TGCGCCAGCAGCACCGGACTAGGAGGAGTGGATACGCAGTATTTT
CASSTGLGGVDTQYF
>few|TRBJ1-5|TRBV9|NA
TGTGCCAGCAGCGTAGACGCGGGAGCAAATCAGCCCCAGCATTTT
CASSVDAGANQPQHF
>many|TRBJ2-2|TRBV25-1|TRBD2
TGTGCCAGCAGTGAATCTCAACTAGCGGCCGGGGAGCTGTTTTTT
CASSESQLAAGELFF
>NA|TRBJ2-1|TRBV24-1|TRBD1
TGTGCCACCAGTGGTATGGACAGGGGGCTTGGTGAGCAGTTCTTC
CATSGMDRGLGEQFF
>few|TRBJ2-2|TRBV30|NA
TGTGCCTGGACCAAGACCGGGGAGCTGTTTTTT
CAWTKTGELFF
>many|TRBJ2-1|TRBV20-1|TRBD2
TGCAGTGCTGCGGGGGGAGCGGGAGGTCCCAATGAGCAGTTCTTC
CSAAGGAGGPNEQFF
>few|TRBJ1-5|TRBV19|NA
TGTGCCAGTAGTATCCTGGGATGGCCCCAGCATTTT
CASSILGWPQHF
>few|TRBJ2-6|TRBV28|NA
TGTGCCAGCAGTCACTCGGGTACTGGGGCCAACGTCCTGACTTTC
CASSHSGTGANVLTF
>few|TRBJ2-5|TRBV14|TRBD1
TGTGCCAGCAGCCCGGGACAGGCGTTGATTCAAGAGACCCAGTACTTC
CASSPGQALIQETQYF
>once|TRBJ1-1|TRBV12-5|TRBD1
TGTGTTAGTGGTTTGAGGGGAGGTCACGGACAGGGAATAGTTCGAGCTTTCTTT
CVSGLRGGHGQGIVRAFF
>many|TRBJ1-1|TRBV20-1|TRBD1
TGCAGTGCCCTCCAAAAACAGGGGAGCACTGAAGCTTTCTTT
CSALQKQGSTEAFF
>many|TRBJ2-3|TRBV28|NA
TGTGCCAGCAGCGCCGGGCTCAGGAACACAGATACGCAGTATTTT
CASSAGLRNTDTQYF
>many|TRBJ2-7|TRBV20-1|TRBD2
TGCAGTGCTAGAGATTCCCGGGAGGTCTACGAGCAGTACTTC
CSARDSREVYEQYF
>many|TRBJ2-3|TRBV6-9|NA
TGTGCCAGCAGTTACTTGGCGGGCCAAAAGGGGACAGATACGCAGTATTTT
CASSYLAGQKGTDTQYF
>many|TRBJ2-1|TRBV24-1|TRBD2
TGTGCCACCAGTGATTTGAAGCCGGGGCAGATGGGGGGGTCCTACAATGAGCAGTTCTTC
CATSDLKPGQMGGSYNEQFF
>NA|TRBJ2-3|TRBV7-6|NA
TGTGCCAGCAGCCCAACAGGGTCATATGCAGATACGCAGTATTTT
CASSPTGSYADTQYF
>many|TRBJ1-2|TRBV20-1|TRBD1
TGCAGTGCTAGAGATTCACCTCCCCGACAGGGGGGGGATGGCTACACCTTC
CSARDSPPRQGGDGYTF
>NA|TRBJ2-3|TRBV20-1|TRBD2
TGCAGTGCTAGAGAAGCTAGCGGGGGAGATACGCAGTATTTT
CSAREASGGDTQYF
>many|TRBJ1-3|TRBV28|NA
TGTGCCAGCAGCCCACAGGTCTCTGGAAACACCATATATTTT
CASSPQVSGNTIYF
>few|TRBJ2-2|TRBV6-2/TRBV6-3|NA
TGTGCCAGCAGGACAGATACTTTCGGGGAGCTGTTTTTT
CASRTDTFGELFF
>NA|TRBJ2-4|TRBV12-3/TRBV12-4|NA
TGTGCCAGCAGCCAGGGACGGCGAGGAGACATTCAGTACTTC
CASSQGRRGDIQYF
>few|TRBJ2-4|TRBV20-1|NA
TGCAGTGCTAGGAAGGAACCCAAAAACATTCAGTACTTC
CSARKEPKNIQYF
>many|TRBJ2-3|TRBV7-3|TRBD2
TGTGCCAGCAGCTTAACCCCCGGGGATAGCGGGTTCACAGATACGCAGTATTTT
CASSLTPGDSGFTDTQYF
>NA|TRBJ2-7|TRBV5-1|NA
TGCGCCAGCGGGGGAGGAACCTACGAGCAGTACTTC
CASGGGTYEQYF
>many|TRBJ2-7|TRBV12-3/TRBV12-4|NA
TGTGCCAGCAGTTTTGGGGGGCAGTACGAGCAGTACTTC
CASSFGGQYEQYF
>many|TRBJ2-2|TRBV7-3|NA
TGTGCCAGCAGCTTATGGGGCTCGAACACCGGGGAGCTGTTTTTT
CASSLWGSNTGELFF
>many|TRBJ1-2|TRBV7-3|TRBD1
TGTGCCAGCAGCCCGGACAGGGGCGATGGCTACACCTTC
CASSPDRGDGYTF
>few|TRBJ1-1|TRBV15|NA
TGTGCCACCAGCAGAGCTGGTAGGGCCAGCACTGAAGCTTTCTTT
CATSRAGRASTEAFF
>few|TRBJ1-2|TRBV2|NA
TGTGCCAGCTTGATCGCTACATATGGCTACACCTTC
CASLIATYGYTF
>many|TRBJ2-1|TRBV11-2|TRBD2
TGTGCCAGCAGCTTAGTTCCTAGCGGGAGGAATGAGCAGTTCTTC
CASSLVPSGRNEQFF
>NA|TRBJ1-1|TRBV6-5|NA
TGTGCCAGCAGTTACTCGATCGGGGGCCGTCGGACTGAAGCTTTCTTT
CASSYSIGGRRTEAFF
>NA|TRBJ2-3|TRBV20-1|NA
TGCAGTGCTAAAGGGTTATTAACAGATACGCAGTATTTT
CSAKGLLTDTQYF
>many|TRBJ2-1|TRBV11-3|NA
TGTGCCAGCAGCTTAGGGCTAGGCGGTGAGCAGTTCTTC
CASSLGLGGEQFF
>few|TRBJ1-4|TRBV12-3/TRBV12-4|TRBD1
TGTGCCAGCAGTTTGGGCAGGGGGACACGTGAAAAACTGTTTTTT
CASSLGRGTREKLFF
>NA|TRBJ1-1|TRBV20-1|TRBD1
TGCAGTACTAGGCGTCGACAGGGGGCTAGAATGAACACTGAAGCTTTCTTT
CSTRRRQGARMNTEAFF
>NA|TRBJ1-4|TRBV20-1|NA
TGCAGTGCTAACGTCCCAAGCCGAACAAGCGAAAAACTGTTTTTT
CSANVPSRTSEKLFF
>NA|TRBJ2-3|TRBV24-1|TRBD2
TGTGCCACCAGTATTAGCGGGAGTCCGGATACGCAGTATTTT
CATSISGSPDTQYF
>few|TRBJ1-6|TRBV3-1|NA
TGTGCCAGCAGCCCTGCTGCCTATAATTCACCCCTCCACTTT
CASSPAAYNSPLHF
>few|TRBJ2-6|TRBV2|NA
TGTGCCAGCAGAATACAGTTATCTGGGGCCAACGTCCTGACTTTC
CASRIQLSGANVLTF
>NA|TRBJ1-3|TRBV25-1|NA
TGTGCCAGCAGCGAGACCGGGGGCATCTCCTTCTCTGGAAACACCATATATTTT
CASSETGGISFSGNTIYF
>many|TRBJ1-1|TRBV27|NA
TGTGCCAGCAGTTTATGGGGTGTTACTGAAGCTTTCTTT
CASSLWGVTEAFF
>NA|TRBJ2-3|TRBV12-3/TRBV12-4|TRBD2
TGTGCCAGCAGCCCTGGCTTGACTAGCGGGAGCAGCACAGATACGCAGTATTTT
CASSPGLTSGSSTDTQYF
>few|TRBJ2-7|TRBV15|NA
TGTGCCACCAGCAGAGGGTGGGGATACGAGCAGTACTTC
CATSRGWGYEQYF
>NA|TRBJ2-1|TRBV18|NA
TGTGCCAGCTCACCGGAATACGGGAGCTCCTACAATGAGCAGTTCTTC
CASSPEYGSSYNEQFF
>few|TRBJ1-5|TRBV20-1|NA
TGCAGTGTCGCGGGCAATCAGCCCCAGCATTTT
CSVAGNQPQHF
>many|TRBJ1-6|TRBV10-3|NA
TGTGCCATCAGTGAGGACGGGCATTCACCCCTCCACTTT
CAISEDGHSPLHF
>many|TRBJ2-3|TRBV20-1|TRBD2
TGCAGTGCCGATAGCGGGAGCACAGATACGCAGTATTTT
CSADSGSTDTQYF
>NA|TRBJ1-5|TRBV20-1|NA
TGCAGTGCTAGAGACCAGACCGCGCCCCAGCATTTT
CSARDQTAPQHF
>NA|TRBJ1-3|TRBV9|NA
TGTGCCAGCAGCGTAGAACCCGGGGGCGCTGGAAACACCATATATTTT
CASSVEPGGAGNTIYF
>few|TRBJ1-5|TRBV20-1|NA
TGCAGTGCTAGCGGTTTGAGCAATCAGCCCCAGCATTTT
CSASGLSNQPQHF
>few|TRBJ2-7|TRBV7-7|NA
TGTGCTAGCAGCCCCAGTACCAAATACTCCTACGAGCAGTACTTC
CASSPSTKYSYEQYF